This passage covers 26 T cell receptor beta chains from one sample sequenced in a study of OX40 agonist ivuxolimab in advanced cancers. The protocol used for the library was the immunoSEQ multiplex PCR assay. In TCRdb, the immuneACCESS table is reduced to in-frame sequences with V and J assigned. These tables do not hold every clone; where another copy was compared, an unresolved V gene accounts for under half, and the others remain unexplained. The table for this sample lists tens of thousands of clones; around nine tenths of them were counted only once. The ten largest make up 0.27% of the sample. Material: CD4+ or CD8+ T cells sorted from blood, obtained in a trial of the OX40 agonist ivuxolimab. The receptor source for this set is an adult with an advanced solid tumor such as melanoma, head and neck, liver or kidney cancer.

The chain combines TRBV9 with TRBJ2-7; 7 bases agree with TRBD1. The CDR3 has 15 amino acids. J lost 2 bases, V lost 0 bases, and 5 bases had no gene match. Germline loops: CDR1 SGDLS, CDR2 YYNGEE. The CDR3 reads CASSVAPGGAYEQYF. In DNA, the CDR3 is TGTGCCAGCAGCGTAGCCCCAGGGGGAGCCTACGAGCAGTACTTC.

This clone showed up just once. The chain is built from TRBV11-2 and TRBJ2-5, with 7 bases aligning to TRBD1. The CDR3 runs to 14 residues. V lost 5 bases to trimming and J lost 3 bases; unmatched junction nucleotides: 6. CDR1 and CDR2 from the germline V gene are SGHAT and FQNNGV. This chain's CDR3 is CASSPGGQKETQYF. The CDR3 DNA is TGTGCCAGCAGCCCAGGGGGACAGAAAGAGACCCAGTACTTC.

The rearrangement uses TRBV6-5 and TRBJ2-1; D gene uncertain. From germline, CDR1 is MNHEY and CDR2 SVGAGI. V lost 6 bases to trimming and J lost 10 bases, with 16 bases between them. The CDR3 is made up of 13 amino acids. CDR3 sequence reads: CASSPNIVGEQFF. CDR3 nucleotides: TGTGCCAGCAGCCCCAATATCGTTGGAGAGCAGTTCTTC.

This chain joins TRBV11-3 and TRBJ2-7; D might be TRBD1 (6 bases). The CDR3 consists of 13 residues. CDR1 is SGHNT, CDR2 YENEEA, per germline. With 3 bases removed from V and 2 bases from J, the gap between germline ends came to 8 bases. CDR3: CASSFGQPYEQYF. In nucleotides, the CDR3 is TGTGCCAGCAGCTTTGGACAGCCCTACGAGCAGTACTTC.

The chain is built from TRBV4-2 and TRBJ2-1; D call uncertain. The CDR3 totals 15 residues. From germline, CDR1 is LGHNA and CDR2 YNFKEQ. Trimming left V 0 bases short and J 8 bases short, with 14 bases between. The CDR3 region has the DNA TGTGCCAGCAGCCAAGAATTTTCGGCTAGATATGAGCAGTTCTTC. It translates to CASSQEFSARYEQFF.

This chain joins TRBV5-1 and TRBJ1-3, with D uncertain. This CDR3 is 16 amino acids long. CDR1 is SGHRS, CDR2 YFSETQ, per germline. V lost 2 bases and J lost 0, with 12 bases in between. The CDR3 nucleotides read TGCGCCAGCAGCTTTGATGTGGAGATCTCTGGAAACACCATATATTTT. Protein sequence: CASSFDVEISGNTIYF.

The V gene is TRBV28, the J gene TRBJ2-7, with 8 bases matching TRBD1. The germline V gene encodes CDR1 MDHEN and CDR2 SYDVKM. V shed 6 bases and J 6 bases; nucleotides not matched to a gene: 10. The CDR3 is 14 residues long. Written as DNA, the CDR3 is TGTGCCAGCAGCATTGGACAGGGAGTGAGCGAGCAGTACTTC. Protein: CASSIGQGVSEQYF.

The chain combines TRBV27 with TRBJ2-7; D possibly corresponds to TRBD2 (5 bases). This CDR3 is built from 15 residues. The V end was cut by 6 bases, the J end by 2 bases, with 17 bases between. CDR1 and CDR2 (germline): MNHEY, SMNVEV (reference sequence). CDR3 amino acids: CASRPSSGIAYEQYF. In nucleotides, the CDR3 is TGTGCCAGCAGACCTAGCTCAGGTATAGCCTACGAGCAGTACTTC.

V and J are TRBV28 and TRBJ1-4; unclear D gene. V was trimmed by 8 bases and J by 0 bases, leaving 10 bases between them. The germline V gene has CDR1 MDHEN and CDR2 SYDVKM. This CDR3 has 14 amino acids. The DNA for the CDR3 is TGTGCCAGCTACGAACCGTCAACTAATGAAAAACTGTTTTTT. This translates into CASYEPSTNEKLFF.

This chain joins TRBV18 and TRBJ1-4; no clear D gene. The ends were cut back, 3 bases at V and 4 bases at J, with 15 bases in the middle. CDR3 size: 16 residues. Germline V gives CDR1 KGHSH, CDR2 LQKENI. The chain's CDR3 is CASSPPTVSDNEKLFF. CDR3 nucleotide sequence: TGTGCCAGCTCACCCCCCACCGTTTCCGATAATGAAAAACTGTTTTTT.

The chain links TRBV7-8 to TRBJ2-5; 16 bases agree with TRBD2. The CDR3 sequence is 18 residues long. Losses at the gene ends were 3 bases for V and 6 bases for J; bases not matched to a gene: 10. The germline gives CDR1 SGHVS, CDR2 FQNEAQ. The CDR3 spells CASSFPGLAGGPGKTQYF. For the CDR3, the DNA is TGTGCCAGCAGCTTCCCGGGACTAGCGGGAGGGCCGGGGAAGACCCAGTACTTC.

CDR3 DNA sequence: TGTGCCAGCAGACCCGATCCCGGGGCCACAGATACGCAGTATTTT. This codes for CASRPDPGATDTQYF. The rearrangement links TRBV6-1 to TRBJ2-3; D is perhaps TRBD1 or TRBD2 (5 bases each). The germline V gene encodes CDR1 MNHNS and CDR2 SASEGT. V lost 6 bases and J lost 2, with 15 bases in between. The CDR3 runs to 15 residues.

The genes are TRBV2 and TRBJ1-2; 7 nucleotides line up with TRBD1. The V and J ends lost 3 bases and 4 bases, in that order; junction bases with no gene match: 8. Looked up from germline, CDR1 is SNHLY and CDR2 is FYNNEI. The CDR3 is 15 amino acids. The CDR3 region has the DNA TGTGCCAGCAGTGAGTGGGAACAGGGGAGCTATGGCTACACCTTC. Encoded protein: CASSEWEQGSYGYTF.

The chain has TRBV6-5 and TRBJ2-3, with D unresolved. Trimming took 2 bases from V and 2 from J, leaving 8 bases between them. Germline assignment: CDR1 MNHEY and CDR2 SVGAGI. The CDR3 is 14 amino acids. Written as DNA, the CDR3 is TGTGCCAGCAGTTACGGCAGATACACAGATACGCAGTATTTT. This sequence encodes CASSYGRYTDTQYF.

The rearrangement links TRBV5-5 to TRBJ2-7, with 9 positions matching TRBD1. This CDR3 contains 16 residues. Germline CDR1 reads SGHKS; CDR2 reads YYEKEE (reference sequence). With 3 bases clipped from V and 0 bases from J, the junction kept 7 bases outside the gene matches. CDR3 in amino acids: CASSSDGTGTSYEQYF. The CDR3 coding sequence is TGTGCCAGCAGCTCAGATGGGACAGGGACCTCCTACGAGCAGTACTTC.

This chain uses TRBV7-2 with TRBJ1-1, with a possible D match to TRBD1 (5 bases). The CDR3 has 15 residues. Looked up from germline, CDR1 is SGHTA and CDR2 is FQGNSA. V gave up 2 bases and J gave up 5 bases, with 15 bases separating them. Written as DNA, the CDR3 is TGTGCCAGCAGCTTATGGTCAGGGTCGAGGACTGAAGCTTTCTTT. Translation gives CASSLWSGSRTEAFF.

V is TRBV11-3 and J is TRBJ1-6; possibly TRBD1 for D (6 bases). Trimming took off 0 bases at V and 9 bases at J, with 15 bases between the two ends. Germline CDR1 SGHNT, CDR2 YENEEA. The CDR3 is 16 amino acids. The CDR3 sequence is CASSLEAGGISSPLHF. The CDR3, as DNA: TGTGCCAGCAGCTTAGAAGCGGGGGGCATTAGTTCACCCCTCCACTTT.

This chain links TRBV28 with TRBJ1-2, with TRBD1 matching 9 bases. CDR1 MDHEN and CDR2 SYDVKM come from the germline V gene. CDR3 length: 19 residues. Losses at the gene ends were 8 bases for V and 4 bases for J; bases not matched to a gene: 23. CDR3 sequence (DNA): TGTGCCAGCTTTAATAGCCCGGGACAGGGAAAGAAGTTAGGCTATGGCTACACCTTC. This codes for CASFNSPGQGKKLGYGYTF.

This chain uses TRBV7-6 with TRBJ2-2; 7 positions agree with TRBD1. The CDR3 consists of 15 residues. From germline, CDR1 is SGHVS and CDR2 FNYEAQ. V dropped 1 base and J dropped 4; count of bases not matched to a gene: 3. The CDR3 spells CASSLDDRVTGELFF. Here the CDR3 DNA reads TGTGCCAGCAGCTTAGATGACAGGGTCACCGGGGAGCTGTTTTTT. The full variable domain, completed using reference TRBV7-6 and TRBJ2-2, is GAGVSQSPRYKVTKRGQDVALRCDPISGHVSLYWYRQALGQGPEFLTYFNYEAQQDKSGLPNDRFSAERPEGSISTLTIQRTEQRDSAMYRCASSLDDRVTGELFFGEGSRLTVL.

This clone has a handful of counts. The rearrangement links TRBV28 to TRBJ2-7; TRBD2 matches at 8 bases. J lost 5 bases, V lost 3 bases, and 9 bases had no gene match. The CDR3 totals 15 residues. Germline V CDR1 and CDR2: MDHEN, SYDVKM. The CDR3 is CASSFTSGSRHEQYF. The DNA of the CDR3 is TGTGCCAGCAGTTTTACGAGCGGGAGTAGGCACGAGCAGTACTTC.

This chain links TRBV5-6 with TRBJ2-3, with unresolved D. Germline V lookup: CDR1 SGHDT, CDR2 YYEEEE. Between the trimmed V and J ends, which lost 5 bases and 0 bases, there was a span of 7 bases. The length of the CDR3 is 13 residues. The CDR3 coding sequence is TGTGCCAGCAGGAGTGCTAGCACAGATACGCAGTATTTT. It codes for CASRSASTDTQYF.

The chain employs TRBV20-1 and TRBJ2-5, with D unclear. This CDR3 comprises 11 residues. Trimming took 1 base from V and 5 from J, leaving 5 bases between them. Per germline, CDR1 DFQATT and CDR2 SNEGSKA (reference sequence). CDR3 DNA sequence: TGCAGTGCTAGAGGCGAGGAGACCCAGTACTTC. Protein product: CSARGEETQYF.

The chain combines TRBV18 with TRBJ1-1; D remains ambiguous. The CDR3 is 16 amino acids. Between the trimmed V and J ends, which lost 1 base and 1 base, there was a span of 13 bases. Germline assignment: CDR1 KGHSH and CDR2 LQKENI. CDR3 sequence reads: CASSPQVGFRNTEAFF. The CDR3, as DNA: TGTGCCAGCTCACCACAGGTAGGGTTCAGGAACACTGAAGCTTTCTTT. Drawing the rest from reference TRBV18 and TRBJ1-1, the complete variable domain is NAGVMQNPRHLVRRRGQEARLRCSPMKGHSHVYWYRQLPEEGLKFMVYLQKENIIDESGMPKERFSAEFPKEGPSILRIQQVVRGDSAAYFCASSPQVGFRNTEAFFGQGTRLTVV.

This clone was recorded only once. The J gene is TRBJ2-7, the V gene TRBV5-5; D uncertain. The germline CDR1 and CDR2 sequences are SGHKS and YYEKEE (reference sequence). This CDR3 has 16 residues. With 4 bases removed from V and 1 base from J, the gap between germline ends came to 18 bases. The CDR3 coding sequence is TGTGCCAGCAGCATTGCGTGGGAACTTAATTCCTACGAGCAGTACTTC. Protein sequence: CASSIAWELNSYEQYF.

The CDR3 sequence: CASSFSGANVLTF. CDR3 DNA sequence: TGTGCCAGCAGTTTTTCTGGGGCCAACGTCCTGACTTTC. This rearrangement joins TRBV27 to TRBJ2-6; unclear D gene. Germline CDR1 reads MNHEY; CDR2 reads SMNVEV (reference sequence). CDR3 size: 13 residues. Trimming shortened V by 3 bases and J by 1 base, and 1 base separated the two germline ends.

The V gene is TRBV21-1, the J gene TRBJ2-1; the table calls TRBD2, which could not be checked here. TRBV21-1 is a pseudogene segment. CDR3 length: 16 residues. In DNA form, the CDR3 reads TGTGCCAGTCGAATGTCGGATAGCGGGAGATGGCATGAGCAGTTCTTC. The encoded protein is CASRMSDSGRWHEQFF.